The 18 T cell receptor beta chains given below trace back to one sample, sequenced in a study of cytomegalovirus exposure and HLA in healthy donors. PCR employed 60 Vbeta and 13 Jbeta primers. The protocol was immunoSEQ multiplex PCR, while the TCRdb copy is restricted to in-frame clones and leaves out a portion. The sample lists 150,000 to 200,000 clones, about four fifths occurring once. The specimen was PBMCs. These receptors were taken from a woman aged 25 to 39 in good health and CMV-seronegative.

This chain joins TRBV5-8 and TRBJ1-1; 7 positions agree with TRBD1. From germline, CDR1 is SGHTS and CDR2 YDEGEE. This CDR3 is 16 amino acids long. J lost 1 base, V lost 4 bases, and 10 bases had no gene match. The chain's CDR3 is CASSHRYRGGNTEAFF. The CDR3 DNA follows: TGTGCCAGCAGCCATAGATACAGGGGAGGGAACACTGAAGCTTTCTTT.

This chain joins TRBV19 and TRBJ1-1; 12 bases line up with TRBD1. This CDR3 has 15 residues. Germline-derived CDR1 and CDR2 are LNHDA and SQIVND (reference sequence). Trimming at V came to 5 bases and at J to 5 bases, leaving 6 bases not matched to a gene. The CDR3 loop reads CASSPGTGGRTEAFF. The CDR3 nucleotides read TGTGCCAGTAGTCCAGGGACAGGGGGCAGGACTGAAGCTTTCTTT.

The chain combines TRBV5-1 with TRBJ1-6; D may be TRBD1 (5 bases). The germline V and J ends were trimmed by 3 bases and 5 bases, with 12 bases remaining between them. CDR1 and CDR2 from the germline V gene are SGHRS and YFSETQ. This CDR3 has 15 residues. The CDR3 bases are TGCGCCAGCAGCTCGGTGGGGGGGAATAATTCACCCCTCCACTTT. It is translated as CASSSVGGNNSPLHF.

This chain connects TRBV4-3 to TRBJ2-3; a weak D match, TRBD1 (5 bases). CDR1 and CDR2 (germline): LGHNA, YSLEER. V lost 0 bases, J lost 2 bases, and 12 bases lay in between. This CDR3 region has 16 residues. CDR3 sequence (DNA): TGCGCCAGCAGCCAAGAGGGCTTAGGGGCCACAGATACGCAGTATTTT. Its protein is CASSQEGLGATDTQYF.

The chain links TRBV7-9 to TRBJ1-1; TRBD1 might be the D (6 bases). Germline V gives CDR1 SEHNR, CDR2 FQNEAQ (reference sequence). Trimming stripped 11 bases from V and 4 bases from J, with 23 bases between. The CDR3 contains 15 residues. The CDR3 reads CALYGLQGEGTEAFF. CDR3 nucleotides: TGTGCCCTTTACGGCCTACAGGGTGAAGGCACTGAAGCTTTCTTT.

The chain carries TRBV29-1 and TRBJ1-1, with D perhaps TRBD1 (6 bases). There are 11 residues in the CDR3. Trimming cost V 4 bases and J 8 bases, with 11 bases left between them. The germline V gene encodes CDR1 SQVTM and CDR2 ANQGSEA. The CDR3 region is CSVAGGPEAFF. The CDR3 region has the DNA TGCAGCGTTGCGGGGGGCCCGGAAGCTTTCTTT.

This chain connects TRBV6-1 to TRBJ2-4; the D gene is possibly TRBD1 (6 bases). Per the germline V gene, CDR1 is MNHNS and CDR2 is SASEGT. The CDR3 loop spans 13 amino acids. The V and J ends lost 0 bases and 6 bases respectively, with 6 bases between them. The CDR3 sequence is CASSEAGANIQYF. CDR3 coding DNA: TGTGCCAGCAGTGAAGCGGGGGCAAACATTCAGTACTTC.

The chain carries TRBV28 and TRBJ2-3; tentatively, D is TRBD2 (5 bases). From germline, CDR1 is MDHEN and CDR2 SYDVKM. The CDR3 sequence is 13 residues long. With 6 bases removed from V and 4 bases from J, the gap between germline ends came to 11 bases. As DNA, the CDR3 is TGTGCCAGCAGCCCCGGGGATTCAGATACGCAGTATTTT. Residues: CASSPGDSDTQYF.

The chain combines TRBV5-6 with TRBJ2-1; possible D gene TRBD2, 5 bases. V was clipped by 5 bases and J by 3 bases, with 18 bases between them. The CDR3 has 16 residues. From germline, CDR1 is SGHDT and CDR2 YYEEEE. CDR3 residues: CASRADLLGSYNEQFF. CDR3 nucleotides: TGTGCCAGCAGAGCGGACCTTCTTGGGAGCTACAATGAGCAGTTCTTC.

In its sample, this clone was seen many times. DNA of the CDR3: TGTGCCAGCAGCTTGGCCCGGGTCGCTGACACTGAAGCTTTCTTT. Translated, it gives CASSLARVADTEAFF. This chain uses TRBV5-6 with TRBJ1-1, with D uncertain. The germline V gene encodes CDR1 SGHDT and CDR2 YYEEEE. The CDR3 consists of 15 residues. The V gene lost 0 bases and the J gene lost 3 bases, with 12 bases spanning the gap.

The chain couples TRBV7-3 to TRBJ2-2, with 11 bases that match TRBD2. The CDR3 runs 16 residues. Germline CDR1 reads SGHTA; CDR2 reads FQGTGA. The ends lost 5 bases at V and 5 bases at J; junction bases unmatched: 7. The CDR3 DNA follows: TGTGCCAGCAGCCCTAGCGGGGGGTTTGGTACCGGGGAGCTGTTTTTT. Translation gives CASSPSGGFGTGELFF.

The chain links TRBV7-2 to TRBJ2-7, with TRBD1 matching 7 bases. V lost 1 base, J lost 7 bases, and 4 bases stayed unmatched. The CDR3 extends over 13 amino acids. Germline CDR1 SGHTA, CDR2 FQGNSA. CDR3 region: CASSLGGQREQYF. The CDR3, as DNA: TGTGCCAGCAGCTTAGGGGGACAGCGGGAGCAGTACTTC.

The V gene is TRBV29-1, the J gene TRBJ2-5, with D possibly matching TRBD2 (5 bases). This CDR3 is built from 12 residues. Germline V gene sequence: CDR1 SQVTM, CDR2 ANQGSEA. Trimming took off 7 bases at V and 7 bases at J, with 16 bases between the two ends. The CDR3 here is CSAPDSPGTQYF. The CDR3 nucleotides are TGCAGCGCGCCGGACTCCCCCGGGACCCAGTACTTC.

The rearrangement joins TRBV5-6 to TRBJ2-5; a possible D gene is TRBD1 (7 bases). Germline loops: CDR1 SGHDT, CDR2 YYEEEE. V dropped 4 bases and J dropped 3 bases, with 28 bases sitting between them. The CDR3 runs to 19 residues. The CDR3 sequence is CASSPTGTAGLQREETQYF. The CDR3 DNA reads TGTGCCAGCAGCCCAACCGGGACAGCGGGCCTACAGCGGGAAGAGACCCAGTACTTC.

The V gene is TRBV10-3, the J gene TRBJ1-2; D call uncertain. The germline CDR1 and CDR2 sequences are ENHRY and SYGVKD. The length of the CDR3 is 14 residues. V was cut by 0 bases and J by 2 bases, with 7 bases left in between. CDR3 sequence (DNA): TGTGCCATCAGTGAGTCGAGGGTAAACTATGGCTACACCTTC. The encoded protein is CAISESRVNYGYTF.

This clone showed up just a few times. This sequence joins TRBV4-2 and TRBJ2-1, with TRBD2 matching over 9 bases. V was pared by 3 bases and J by 5 bases, with 8 bases of the junction left unmatched. The CDR3 sequence is 16 residues long. The V gene's germline CDR1 is LGHNA and CDR2 YNFKEQ. CDR3 bases: TGTGCCAGCAGCCAGTACGCGGGGGGGTCGGACAATGAGCAGTTCTTC. Translation gives CASSQYAGGSDNEQFF.

The chain uses TRBV5-4 and TRBJ1-1; D ambiguous. V shed 1 base and J shed 11 bases, with 18 bases lying between them. Germline V gene lookup returns CDR1 SGHNT and CDR2 YYREEE (reference sequence). This CDR3 contains 14 residues. The chain's CDR3 is CASSLKGSVVSAFF. Written as DNA, the CDR3 is TGTGCCAGCAGCTTGAAAGGGAGTGTAGTATCTGCTTTCTTT.

The rearrangement joins TRBV30 to TRBJ1-1, with 9 bases matching TRBD1. Germline V CDR1 and CDR2: GTSNPN, SVGIG (reference sequence). V shed 0 bases, J shed 9 bases, and the junction held 5 bases outside the gene matches. The CDR3 sequence is 13 residues long. The CDR3 is CAWSVQGAPKAFF. The DNA for the CDR3 is TGTGCCTGGAGTGTACAGGGGGCTCCAAAAGCTTTCTTT.